The 30 T cell receptor beta chains in this list originate from one sample, sequenced in a study of technical replicates of blood from several donors. The table came from immunoSEQ multiplex PCR; TCRdb's copy has only in-frame clones and leaves some out. The sample holds roughly 80,000 clones, about 95% seen once. Sequencing was done on a sample of T cells isolated from PBMCs. These receptors were taken from a human donor in good health.

The chain recombines TRBV7-9 with TRBJ2-7, with TRBD1 as a possible D gene (6 bases). V lost 1 base and J 3 bases, leaving 13 bases between the germline ends. From germline, CDR1 is SEHNR and CDR2 FQNEAQ (reference sequence). The CDR3 sequence is 15 residues long. CDR3 nucleotide sequence: TGTGCCAGCAGCTTAGGGCCAGGGGAAGGCTACGAGCAGTACTTC. Translated, it gives CASSLGPGEGYEQYF.

This chain connects TRBV4-3 to TRBJ2-7; tentative D call: TRBD1 (6 bases). The germline V gene encodes CDR1 LGHNA and CDR2 YSLEER. The V end lost 3 bases, the J end lost 6 bases, and 18 bases lay between the germline ends. The CDR3 runs 15 residues. The CDR3 DNA reads as TGCGCCAGCAGCCACCTTTACAGGGCCCACGCCGAGCAGTACTTC. It translates to CASSHLYRAHAEQYF.

The chain carries TRBV28 and TRBJ2-7; D remains ambiguous. V lost 5 bases and J 3 bases, leaving 8 bases between the germline ends. The CDR3 consists of 12 residues. From germline, CDR1 is MDHEN and CDR2 SYDVKM. The CDR3 DNA follows: TGTGCCAGCAGTATCGAGGACTACGAGCAGTACTTC. Its protein product is CASSIEDYEQYF.

This chain links TRBV18 with TRBJ1-2; 7 nucleotides align to TRBD1. J lost 3 bases, V lost 3 bases, and 4 bases had no gene match. This CDR3 comprises 14 residues. The germline V gene has CDR1 KGHSH and CDR2 LQKENI. The CDR3 DNA sequence: TGTGCCAGCTCACCGATCCAGGGGGACTATGGCTACACCTTC. Translating it yields CASSPIQGDYGYTF.

V gene TRBV10-3 combines with J gene TRBJ1-1; a possible D gene is TRBD1 (6 bases). Germline assignment: CDR1 ENHRY and CDR2 SYGVKD. There are 15 residues in the CDR3. The germline V and J ends were trimmed by 4 bases and 0 bases, with 12 bases remaining between them. CDR3 DNA: TGTGCCATCAGTGGGCTACAGGGACTGAACACTGAAGCTTTCTTT. Protein: CAISGLQGLNTEAFF.

The chain joins TRBV10-2 to TRBJ1-1, with D maybe TRBD1 (6 bases). This CDR3 contains 13 residues. Germline CDR1 reads WSHSY; CDR2 reads SAAADI. Trimming removed 3 bases from V and 3 bases from J, with 8 bases in between. Here the CDR3 reads CASSETGYTEAFF. CDR3 DNA sequence: TGCGCCAGCAGTGAAACAGGGTACACTGAAGCTTTCTTT.

For the CDR3, the DNA is TGTGCCAGCAGCCTCGGGACAGGGGGCGCGTACGAGCAGTACTTC. Its translation is CASSLGTGGAYEQYF. This chain connects TRBV7-6 to TRBJ2-7; 12 bases fit TRBD1. CDR1 is SGHVS, CDR2 FNYEAQ, per germline. This CDR3 has 15 residues. J gave up 4 bases and V 5 bases, and 6 bases lay outside the gene matches.

The rearrangement uses TRBV28 and TRBJ1-3, with a weak D call TRBD1 (6 bases). The V and J ends lost 3 bases and 3 bases respectively, with 15 bases between them. There are 16 residues in the CDR3. Germline-derived CDR1 and CDR2 are MDHEN and SYDVKM. CDR3: CASSLTPGAGGNTIYF. DNA for the CDR3: TGTGCCAGCAGTTTGACTCCAGGGGCAGGTGGAAACACCATATATTTT.

This clone showed up just once. The V call is TRBV27, the J call TRBJ2-7; D is possibly TRBD1 (6 bases). Germline V gives CDR1 MNHEY, CDR2 SMNVEV (reference sequence). Between the trimmed V and J ends, which lost 5 bases and 5 bases, there was a span of 13 bases. The CDR3 extends over 13 amino acids. CDR3 coding DNA: TGTGCCAGCAGTGAGACAGGAAGTAACGAGCAGTACTTC. Residues: CASSETGSNEQYF.

This chain links TRBV10-3 with TRBJ2-2; 8 bases match TRBD2. With 10 bases clipped from V and 5 bases from J, the junction kept 9 bases outside the gene matches. Per germline, CDR1 ENHRY and CDR2 SYGVKD. The CDR3 consists of 14 residues. The CDR3 DNA is TGTGCCACAAATGGACTAGCAGATACCGGGGAGCTGTTTTTT. Amino acid sequence: CATNGLADTGELFF.

The CDR3 coding sequence is TGCGCCAGCAGCCAAACTACCTCGGGACAGGCTTACAATGAGCAGTTCTTC. The encoded protein is CASSQTTSGQAYNEQFF. This chain uses TRBV5-1 with TRBJ2-1; TRBD1 agrees at 8 bases. Germline values: CDR1 SGHRS, CDR2 YFSETQ. The CDR3 runs 17 residues. After removal of 4 bases from V and 4 bases from J, the junction contained 13 bases not matched to a gene.

The chain recombines TRBV7-9 with TRBJ1-1, with TRBD1 as a possible D gene (5 bases). Trimming left V 5 bases short and J 6 bases short, with 13 bases between. Germline V gives CDR1 SEHNR, CDR2 FQNEAQ (reference sequence). This CDR3 contains 13 residues. The CDR3 DNA is TGTGCCAGCAGCCGGGGACTCCTCCCTGAAGCTTTCTTT. The encoded protein is CASSRGLLPEAFF.

The rearrangement links TRBV7-2 to TRBJ1-2, with 8 bases fitting TRBD1. After removal of 5 bases from V and 5 bases from J, the junction contained 1 base not matched to a gene. Germline CDR1 is SGHTA and CDR2 is FQGNSA. The length of the CDR3 is 12 residues. The DNA of the CDR3 is TGTGCCAGCAGCAGACAGGGGTATGGCTACACCTTC. Translation gives CASSRQGYGYTF.

This clone was seen only once. The chain couples TRBV4-3 to TRBJ2-3, with a tentative D call TRBD2 (6 bases). The CDR3 sequence is 16 residues long. Germline V lookup: CDR1 LGHNA, CDR2 YSLEER. V lost 0 bases and J 2 bases, leaving 12 bases between the germline ends. In nucleotides, the CDR3 is TGCGCCAGCAGCCAAGAAGCGGGCAGCTTCACAGATACGCAGTATTTT. Its translation is CASSQEAGSFTDTQYF.

The gene calls are TRBV28 and TRBJ1-5, with a weak D call TRBD1 (6 bases). Germline values: CDR1 MDHEN, CDR2 SYDVKM. CDR3 size: 16 residues. The V end lost 6 bases, the J end lost 2 bases, and 17 bases lay between the germline ends. The CDR3 is CASSNPQGFGNQPQHF. Here the CDR3 DNA reads TGTGCCAGCAGCAACCCGCAGGGGTTTGGCAATCAGCCCCAGCATTTT.

The J gene is TRBJ1-1, the V gene TRBV13; D unresolved. This CDR3 region has 11 residues. Germline assignment: CDR1 PRHDT and CDR2 FYEKMQ (reference sequence). Trimming shortened V by 3 bases and J by 5 bases, and 4 bases separated the two germline ends. CDR3 nucleotide sequence: TGTGCCAGCAGCTTGCGAACTGAAGCTTTCTTT. Its protein is CASSLRTEAFF.

This chain connects TRBV10-2 to TRBJ2-5; TRBD1 aligns across 7 bases. Germline V gene lookup returns CDR1 WSHSY and CDR2 SAAADI. The trim removed 0 bases at V and 10 bases at J, leaving 8 bases unmatched. The CDR3 consists of 14 residues. CDR3 coding DNA: TGCGCCAGCAGTGAGTCTCGTACAGGGGAAGGCCAGTACTTC. Amino acid sequence: CASSESRTGEGQYF.

The chain employs TRBV9 and TRBJ2-5; 7 nucleotides align to TRBD1. Germline V gene data show CDR1 as SGDLS and CDR2 as YYNGEE. The CDR3 is 14 amino acids. V was pared by 3 bases and J by 0 bases, with 2 bases of the junction left unmatched. This CDR3 reads CASSGTGYQETQYF. The CDR3 bases are TGTGCCAGCAGCGGGACAGGCTACCAAGAGACCCAGTACTTC.

The CDR3 reads CASARGRYEQYF. The CDR3 nucleotides read TGTGCCAGCGCTCGGGGTAGATACGAGCAGTACTTC. J is TRBJ2-7 and V is TRBV28; D may be TRBD2 (5 bases). V lost 8 bases and J lost 4, with 12 bases in between. The CDR3 sequence is 12 residues long. The germline gives CDR1 MDHEN, CDR2 SYDVKM.

This chain uses TRBV10-1 with TRBJ2-7; 8 bases map to TRBD2. The junction had 5 bases not matched to a gene; V was cut back by 6 bases and J by 1 base. Germline V CDR1 and CDR2: WNHNN, SYGVQD (reference sequence). The length of the CDR3 is 14 residues. The CDR3 region has the DNA TGCGCCAGCAGCCCACTAGCGGCATCCTACGAGCAGTACTTC. Its translation: CASSPLAASYEQYF.

The CDR3 nucleotides read TGTGCCAGCAGCTTACCCACAGGGAACACCGGGGAGCTGTTTTTT. Amino acids: CASSLPTGNTGELFF. The chain is built from TRBV7-6 and TRBJ2-2; D may be TRBD1 (5 bases). The CDR3 is 15 residues long. The V and J ends lost 2 bases and 1 base respectively, with 8 bases between them. Germline CDR1 SGHVS, CDR2 FNYEAQ.

This clone was counted once. The genes are TRBV6-5 and TRBJ1-1, with D tentatively TRBD1 (6 bases). Trimming shortened V by 5 bases and J by 0 bases, and 7 bases separated the two germline ends. This CDR3 region has 13 residues. From germline, CDR1 is MNHEY and CDR2 SVGAGI. CDR3 nucleotide sequence: TGTGCCAGCAGTGGACAGATGAACACTGAAGCTTTCTTT. Translation gives CASSGQMNTEAFF.

The V call is TRBV5-1, the J call TRBJ1-3, with TRBD1 matching over 7 bases. The CDR3 runs 18 residues. The ends lost 4 bases at V and 3 bases at J; junction bases unmatched: 16. Germline CDR1 reads SGHRS; CDR2 reads YFSETQ. The CDR3 sequence is CASSPNPLDRDGGNTIYF. In nucleotides, the CDR3 is TGCGCCAGCAGCCCGAACCCTCTCGACAGGGACGGTGGAAACACCATATATTTT.

The V call is TRBV15, the J call TRBJ1-1; D is unresolved. V lost 0 bases, J lost 6 bases, and 11 bases lay in between. The CDR3 consists of 14 residues. Germline V gene lookup returns CDR1 LNHNV and CDR2 YYDKDF (reference sequence). The CDR3 loop reads CATSRDPVVPEAFF. CDR3 sequence (DNA): TGTGCCACCAGCAGAGACCCTGTTGTCCCTGAAGCTTTCTTT.

The chain employs TRBV6-6 and TRBJ1-1, with 7 bases matching TRBD1. The germline V gene has CDR1 MNHNY and CDR2 SVGAGI (reference sequence). Trimming took 5 bases from V and 4 from J; bases not matched to a gene: 10. The CDR3 length is 15 residues. CDR3 protein: CASSQETGRSTEAFF. DNA of the CDR3: TGTGCCAGCAGTCAAGAGACAGGGCGGAGCACTGAAGCTTTCTTT.

The rearrangement uses TRBV19 and TRBJ2-3; D may be TRBD1 (5 bases). The CDR3 is 17 amino acids. Trimming took off 1 base at V and 5 bases at J, with 19 bases between the two ends. CDR1 is LNHDA, CDR2 SQIVND, per germline (reference sequence). This CDR3 reads CASSIGSREGREDTQYF. Written as DNA, the CDR3 is TGTGCCAGTAGTATAGGGAGCAGGGAAGGAAGAGAAGATACGCAGTATTTT.

The rearrangement links TRBV7-9 to TRBJ2-7; no definite D call. The CDR3 is 13 amino acids. Trimming removed 3 bases from V and 1 base from J, with 7 bases in between. Germline-derived CDR1 and CDR2 are SEHNR and FQNEAQ (reference sequence). The chain's CDR3 is CASSFSVSYEQYF. CDR3 coding DNA: TGTGCCAGCAGCTTTTCCGTATCCTACGAGCAGTACTTC.

The gene calls are TRBV9 and TRBJ2-2, with 15 bases matching TRBD2. The J segment lost 4 bases and the V segment lost 4 bases, leaving 11 bases of the junction unmatched. The CDR3 totals 19 residues. The germline CDR1 and CDR2 sequences are SGDLS and YYNGEE. CDR3 in DNA: TGTGCCAGCAGCCCGACCGGACTAGCGGGAGGGCCTACCACCGGGGAGCTGTTTTTT. Its protein is CASSPTGLAGGPTTGELFF.

In nucleotides, the CDR3 is TGCGCCAGCAGTGAGTCGAGGGTCGGAGGGACCCAGTACTTC. Its protein is CASSESRVGGTQYF. The chain employs TRBV10-1 and TRBJ2-5; maybe TRBD2 (5 bases). This CDR3 comprises 14 residues. CDR1 is WNHNN and CDR2 is SYGVQD in the germline V gene (reference sequence). Trimming stripped 0 bases from V and 7 bases from J, with 12 bases between.

The chain uses TRBV25-1 and TRBJ2-7; unclear D gene. The ends were cut back, 6 bases at V and 3 bases at J, with 9 bases in the middle. Germline V gene lookup returns CDR1 MGHDK and CDR2 SYGVNS. The CDR3 runs to 12 residues. CDR3 in DNA: TGTGCCAGCAGCTTTGACATCTACGAGCAGTACTTC. This encodes CASSFDIYEQYF.